The rows below give T cell receptor beta chains drawn from one sample of a study of early T cells in non-severe SARS-CoV-2 infection. TCRdb re-derived calls from the 5' RACE reads in MiXCR, one entry per CDR3 protein. The top ten hold 3% to 4% of the sample, which has around 67,000 distinct CDR3 sequences, approximately 10% seen once. Sequencing was carried out using whole blood. These receptors all come from an adult who was a healthcare worker with PCR-confirmed SARS-CoV-2 infection or an uninfected control (not recorded which). Each CDR3 is given with its conserved first and last residue. A D gene is named only where the DNA matches it firmly. Clone size appears in some rows only: once, few, many, or a class for an expanded clone.

J gene | V gene | D gene | clone size | CDR3 DNA | CDR3 protein
TRBJ2-5 | TRBV7-9 | TRBD2 | few | TGTGCCAGCAGCCCCCACCTAGGACTAGCGGGGATGGAGACCCAGTACTTC | CASSPHLGLAGMETQYF
TRBJ2-7 | TRBV2 | . | many | TGTGCCAGCAGTGAAGACGGGTGGATTGACGAGCAGTACTTC | CASSEDGWIDEQYF
TRBJ2-7 | TRBV28 | . | many | TGTGCCAGCAGTTCCCTGGGAGACCCCCGAGGTGGGTACGAGCAGTACTTC | CASSSLGDPRGGYEQYF
TRBJ2-1 | TRBV2 | TRBD1 | . | TGTGCCAGCAGAGTACAGGGGGGCACAGGCAATGAGCAGTTCTTC | CASRVQGGTGNEQFF
TRBJ2-1 | TRBV18 | . | . | TGTGCCAGCTCGCGGTTAGGGATGGCCTCCTCCTACAATGAGCAGTTCTTC | CASSRLGMASSYNEQFF
TRBJ2-1 | TRBV6-1 | TRBD1 | few | TGTGCCAGCAGCTTCCGGGACAGGGGAACGAATGAGCAGTTCTTC | CASSFRDRGTNEQFF
TRBJ2-7 | TRBV2 | . | few | TGTGCCAGCAGTGAGAACGGGCGGAACGAGCAGTACTTC | CASSENGRNEQYF
TRBJ2-7 | TRBV6-1 | . | many | TGTGCCAGCAGTGAGATCTACGAGCAGTACTTC | CASSEIYEQYF
TRBJ2-4 | TRBV5-1 | . | . | TGCGCCAGCAGCTTGGCCACAGAAGGGGACATTCAGTACTTC | CASSLATEGDIQYF
TRBJ1-6 | TRBV7-2 | TRBD1 | many | TGTGCCAGCAGCTTAGGAGCCGGGACAGGGGGCCTGTATAATTCACCCCTCCACTTT | CASSLGAGTGGLYNSPLHF
TRBJ2-1 | TRBV29-1 | . | . | TGCAGCGTTGAAGGATCGTATGAGCAGTTCTTC | CSVEGSYEQFF